Presented here are 21 T cell receptor beta chains from one specimen sequenced in a study of T-cell memory formation after mild COVID-19. TCRdb re-called the 5' RACE reads with MiXCR, one entry per CDR3 protein. The sample has 300,000 to 400,000 distinct CDR3 sequences, roughly 21% seen once; the top ten hold 9.5% to 15%. The sequenced sample was PBMCs or a T cell subset sorted from them (not recorded which). The receptors come from an adult woman who had mild COVID-19 (a few samples of this study predate the infection). Cell type and time point are not known.

A few counts support this clonotype. The rearrangement uses TRBV6-2 or TRBV6-3 and TRBJ2-1; 14 bases align to TRBD2. Germline V gene data show CDR1 as MNHEY and CDR2 as SVGEGT. This CDR3 region has 15 residues. The ends lost 8 bases at V and 10 bases at J; junction bases unmatched: 10. CDR3 coding DNA: TGTGCCAGCGGAATCGGGACTAGCGGGGGTCAGGAGCAGTTCTTC. Its translation is CASGIGTSGGQEQFF.

This clonotype was seen only a few times. The chain uses TRBV7-2 and TRBJ2-1, with 8 bases fitting TRBD2. The germline V gene has CDR1 SGHTA and CDR2 FQGNSA. Trimming cost V 1 base and J 7 bases; bases outside gene matches: 6. The CDR3 length is 15 residues. CDR3 sequence (DNA): TGTGCCAGCAGCTTAGTGCCCACTAGCGGTAATGAGCAGTTCTTC. This codes for CASSLVPTSGNEQFF.

This rearrangement joins TRBV18 to TRBJ1-5; D call uncertain. CDR3 size: 14 residues. Per the germline V gene, CDR1 is KGHSH and CDR2 is LQKENI. V was clipped by 0 bases and J by 5 bases, with 8 bases between them. The CDR3 loop is CASSPPRAYQPQHF. Here the CDR3 DNA reads TGTGCCAGCTCACCACCGAGGGCCTATCAGCCCCAGCATTTT.

This clonotype appeared once. This chain links TRBV9 with TRBJ2-7; TRBD1 might be the D (6 bases). Trimming cost V 3 bases and J 3 bases, with 10 bases left between them. Germline V gene data show CDR1 as SGDLS and CDR2 as YYNGEE. This CDR3 region has 13 residues. Written as DNA, the CDR3 is TGTGCCAGCAGCGAGGGGGTCGACTACGAGCAGTACTTC. This gives the protein CASSEGVDYEQYF.

A few counts support this clonotype. V and J are TRBV5-1 and TRBJ1-3; no firm D call. Germline CDR1 reads SGHRS; CDR2 reads YFSETQ. V shed 5 bases and J shed 0 bases, with 9 bases lying between them. The CDR3 extends over 14 amino acids. The CDR3: CASRTENSGNTIYF. The CDR3 nucleotides read TGCGCCAGCAGGACGGAGAACTCTGGAAACACCATATATTTT.

This clonotype was seen only a few times. CDR3 nucleotides: TGCGCCAGCAGCGTCATGAGCGGGACGGGTAATGAGCAGTTCTTC. Translated: CASSVMSGTGNEQFF. This sequence joins TRBV5-1 and TRBJ2-1; 7 bases are shared with TRBD2. Losses at the gene ends were 4 bases for V and 7 bases for J; bases not matched to a gene: 11. Germline V CDR1 and CDR2: SGHRS, YFSETQ. The CDR3 is 15 residues long.

The gene calls are TRBV24-1 and TRBJ2-3; the match to TRBD2 covers 7 bases. J lost 2 bases, V lost 4 bases, and 8 bases had no gene match. The CDR3 runs to 16 residues. Germline loops: CDR1 KGHDR, CDR2 SFDVKD. The CDR3 DNA reads as TGTGCCACCAGTGAGCCGACTAGCCCTAACACAGATACGCAGTATTTT. Its protein product is CATSEPTSPNTDTQYF.

The chain uses TRBV14 and TRBJ2-5; a possible D gene is TRBD2 (6 bases). CDR3 size: 14 residues. Germline V gene data show CDR1 as SGHDN and CDR2 as FVKESK. V lost 4 bases and J lost 7, with 16 bases in between. CDR3 residues: CASSRGGTFGTQYF. CDR3 nucleotide sequence: TGTGCCAGCAGCCGCGGAGGGACCTTTGGGACCCAGTACTTC.

This clonotype was detected only a few times. This sequence joins TRBV12-3 or TRBV12-4 and TRBJ1-2; tentatively, D is TRBD1 (5 bases). Between the trimmed V and J ends, which lost 2 bases and 4 bases, there was a span of 17 bases. The CDR3 is 16 amino acids. The CDR3 reads CASSLNGALASYGYTF. In nucleotides, the CDR3 is TGTGCCAGCAGTTTAAATGGGGCCCTAGCTAGCTATGGCTACACCTTC.

This clonotype has more than one count but fewer than ten. The V gene is TRBV2, the J gene TRBJ2-1, with TRBD2 identical over 8 bases. Trimming cost V 5 bases and J 15 bases; bases outside gene matches: 9. This CDR3 contains 12 residues. CDR1 is SNHLY and CDR2 is FYNNEI in the germline V gene. CDR3 nucleotide sequence: TGTGCCAGCAGTCAGCCAGCGGGAGAACTGTTCTTC. Protein: CASSQPAGELFF.

This clonotype has a handful of counts. This rearrangement joins TRBV5-4 to TRBJ2-7; no firm D call. The CDR3 contains 15 residues. CDR1 SGHNT and CDR2 YYREEE come from the germline V gene (reference sequence). The V end lost 0 bases, the J end lost 3 bases, and 13 bases lay between the germline ends. CDR3 sequence (DNA): TGTGCCAGCAGCTTGGATAGAGTTTCGAACTACGAGCAGTACTTC. Protein sequence: CASSLDRVSNYEQYF.

This clonotype was found many times. The chain joins TRBV4-3 to TRBJ2-3, with no clear D. Deletions cut 1 base from V and 0 bases from J, with 2 bases between. The CDR3 consists of 13 residues. The germline V gene encodes CDR1 LGHNA and CDR2 YSLEER. CDR3 coding DNA: TGCGCCAGCAGCCAAGGTAGCACAGATACGCAGTATTTT. It encodes CASSQGSTDTQYF.

Points on this clonotype: This may stem from a read error, because a much larger clone lies one nucleotide away. Since the CDR3 does not end with the conserved phenylalanine or tryptophan, this likely comes from a read error. The chain uses TRBV5-1 and TRBJ2-7; 7 nucleotides line up with TRBD1. CDR1 and CDR2 from the germline V gene are SGHRS and YFSETQ. The CDR3 has 15 amino acids. V was pared by 0 bases and J by 2 bases, with 5 bases of the junction left unmatched. CDR3 sequence (DNA): TGCGCCAGCAGCTTGGGGGGGACAGCAACCTACGAGCAGTACCTC. Its translation is CASSLGGTATYEQYL.

This clonotype has only a few counts. V gene TRBV7-2 combines with J gene TRBJ1-1; TRBD1 is a possible D gene (5 bases). Germline V gene data show CDR1 as SGHTA and CDR2 as FQGNSA. V lost 1 base, J lost 2 bases, and 11 bases lay in between. This CDR3 has 15 amino acids. CDR3: CASSLVYGTNTEAFF. Written as DNA, the CDR3 is TGTGCCAGCAGCTTAGTTTACGGGACTAACACTGAAGCTTTCTTT.

This clonotype occurred a few times. The genes are TRBV3-1 and TRBJ2-2; D is perhaps TRBD2 (6 bases). This CDR3 has 14 residues. The V end lost 4 bases, the J end lost 7 bases, and 13 bases lay between the germline ends. Germline V CDR1 and CDR2: LGHDT, YNNKEL (reference sequence). The CDR3 DNA sequence: TGTGCCAGCAGCCCCCAGTCCGGGGGCGGGGAGCTGTTTTTT. It specifies CASSPQSGGGELFF. Using reference TRBV3-1 and TRBJ2-2 for the parts outside the CDR3, the full variable domain is DTAVSQTPKYLVTQMGNDKSIKCEQNLGHDTMYWYKQDSKKFLKIMFSYNNKELIINETVPNRFSPKSPDKAHLNLHINSLELGDSAVYFCASSPQSGGGELFFGEGSRLTVL.

This chain joins TRBV20-1 and TRBJ2-1, with TRBD1 identical over 7 bases. V shed 3 bases, J shed 0 bases, and the junction held 5 bases outside the gene matches. Looked up from germline, CDR1 is DFQATT and CDR2 is SNEGSKA (reference sequence). This CDR3 comprises 15 residues. Written as DNA, the CDR3 is TGCAGTGCTAGTGAGGGGGCGAGCTCCTACAATGAGCAGTTCTTC. Translating gives CSASEGASSYNEQFF.

There are a few counts of this clonotype. The CDR3 loop is CASSLRARSDTGELFF. The CDR3, as DNA: TGTGCCAGCAGCTTAAGGGCTAGGTCTGACACCGGGGAGCTGTTTTTT. The chain uses TRBV7-2 and TRBJ2-2; no clear D gene. The V gene's germline CDR1 is SGHTA and CDR2 FQGNSA. V was trimmed by 2 bases and J by 3 bases, leaving 13 bases between them. The CDR3 covers 16 residues.

In its sample, this clonotype was seen a few times. V gene TRBV5-5 combines with J gene TRBJ2-1; the match to TRBD2 covers 9 bases. The CDR3 covers 18 residues. Germline loops: CDR1 SGHKS, CDR2 YYEKEE (reference sequence). Trimming cost V 3 bases and J 7 bases; bases outside gene matches: 17. The CDR3 spells CASSWGFGLASDSNEQFF. CDR3 nucleotide sequence: TGTGCCAGCAGCTGGGGTTTCGGACTAGCGTCAGATTCTAATGAGCAGTTCTTC. Full variable domain (remainder filled in from reference TRBV5-5 and TRBJ2-1): DAGVTQSPTHLIKTRGQQVTLRCSPISGHKSVSWYQQVLGQGPQFIFQYYEKEERGRGNFPDRFSARQFPNYSSELNVNALLLGDSALYLCASSWGFGLASDSNEQFFGPGTRLTVL.

The rearrangement uses TRBV28 and TRBJ1-2, with D maybe TRBD1 (6 bases). The V gene lost 9 bases and the J gene lost 6 bases, with 11 bases spanning the gap. CDR3 length: 11 residues. Looked up from germline, CDR1 is MDHEN and CDR2 is SYDVKM. CDR3 region: CASAGVDGYTF. For the CDR3, the DNA is TGTGCCAGTGCAGGGGTTGATGGCTACACCTTC.

The chain recombines TRBV9 with TRBJ2-6, with D possibly being TRBD1 or TRBD2 (5 bases each). CDR1 is SGDLS and CDR2 is YYNGEE in the germline V gene. This CDR3 contains 18 residues. V shed 6 bases and J shed 0 bases, with 19 bases lying between them. The CDR3 sequence: CASTSRGANPSGANVLTF. DNA of the CDR3: TGTGCCAGCACGTCGCGAGGGGCGAACCCCTCTGGGGCCAACGTCCTGACTTTC. The variable domain in full, with the rest retrieved from reference TRBV9 and TRBJ2-6, is DSGVTQTPKHLITATGQRVTLRCSPRSGDLSVYWYQQSLDQGLQFLIQYYNGEERAKGNILERFSAQQFPDLHSELNLSSLELGDSALYFCASTSRGANPSGANVLTFGAGSRLTVL.

Many counts were recorded for this clonotype. This chain links TRBV25-1 with TRBJ1-2; no clear D gene. Between the trimmed V and J ends, which lost 3 bases and 8 bases, there was a span of 7 bases. Per germline, CDR1 MGHDK and CDR2 SYGVNS. This CDR3 has 11 residues. CDR3 nucleotide sequence: TGTGCCAGCAGTGATATAGTGGGCTACACCTTC. This sequence encodes CASSDIVGYTF.